This TCR beta chain was captured in a study of CD8+CD57+ T cells in acquired aplastic anemia. Study-wide results and caveats: About 30 CD8+ CDR3 sequences occurred in both the patients and the controls.

The CDR3 has 15 amino acids. V lost 5 bases and J 8 bases, leaving 19 bases between the germline ends. The germline CDR1 and CDR2 sequences are LNHNV and YYDKDF (reference sequence). The template used for profiling TCR beta VDJ and CDR3 was genomic DNA. Using its own MiXCR run on the reads, TCRdb lists one record per CDR3 protein. The sample carries about 190,000 distinct CDR3 sequences, 50% to 55% recorded once. About this clonotype: Its antigen is still unknown.

This chain joins TRBV15 and TRBJ2-1; D remains unclear. The specimen sequenced was sorted CD4+, CD8+, or CD8+CD57+ T cells (not recorded which) from PBMCs. This receptor was obtained from a human donor in good health, serving as a control. CDR3 coding DNA: TGTGCCACCAGCCGACCCCGGGTCGGAGCTGATGAGCAGTTCTTC. Translation: CATSRPRVGADEQFF.